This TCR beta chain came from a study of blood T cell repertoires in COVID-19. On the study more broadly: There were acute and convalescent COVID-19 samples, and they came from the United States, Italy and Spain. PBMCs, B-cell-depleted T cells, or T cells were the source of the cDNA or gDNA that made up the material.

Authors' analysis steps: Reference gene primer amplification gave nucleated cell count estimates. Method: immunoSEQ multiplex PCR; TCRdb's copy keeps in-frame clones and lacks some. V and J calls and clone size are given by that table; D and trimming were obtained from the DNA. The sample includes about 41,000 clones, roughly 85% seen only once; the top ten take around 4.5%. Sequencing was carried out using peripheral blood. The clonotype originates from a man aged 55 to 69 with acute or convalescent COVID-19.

The CDR3, as DNA: TGTGCCAGCAGTTATCAGGAGGTGAACACTGAAGCTTTCTTT. This gives the protein CASSYQEVNTEAFF. V usage is TRBV6-6 and J usage is TRBJ1-1; D ambiguous. Germline V gene lookup returns CDR1 MNHNY and CDR2 SVGAGI (reference sequence). V lost 3 bases and J lost 0, with 8 bases in between. There are 14 residues in the CDR3.